This T cell receptor (beta chain) was sequenced for a study of cytomegalovirus exposure and HLA in healthy donors. Study summary: It was reported in a later analysis that the same platform had been used for the 90 to 150 validation repertoires as for the approximately 670 first-cohort repertoires.

Only in-frame clones appear in the TCRdb table, and some are missing; sequencing was by immunoSEQ multiplex PCR. The sample lists over 200,000 clones, around 90% occurring once. Study conclusions and caveats: A classifier reportedly called cytomegalovirus status with high sensitivity and specificity. It was about 180 TCR beta chains that were listed as cytomegalovirus-associated. First-cohort TCR clusters tended to co-occur in the 95 to 150 validation repertoires, a later analysis found.

This clone was detected once. Its antigen is not identified. This receptor was taken from a woman aged 18-35 years in good health and CMV-seronegative. The material sequenced was PBMCs.

The CDR3 nucleotides read TGCGCCAGCAGCTTCCAGGAAGATTCACCCCTCCACTTT. This codes for CASSFQEDSPLHF. J is TRBJ1-6 and V is TRBV5-1; D uncertain. There are 13 residues in the CDR3. The germline CDR1 and CDR2 sequences are SGHRS and YFSETQ. Trimming removed 2 bases at V and 8 bases at J, with 8 bases between.